The present TCR beta chain was sequenced within a study of vaccination and CD4 T cells after COVID-19. About the research overall: Convalescent patients gave post-COVID blood a median approximately 94 days post-diagnosis, range 35 to 161. The study, taken as a whole, reports: There was no significant change from around 19 to 38 median reactive clonotypes. For convalescent patients, a median 86.3% of reactive clones surfaced exclusively after vaccination.

Treatment denoted: approximately 9-day PBMC culture with coronavirus spike peptide pools or control peptides (ViraFEST assay). ViraFEST sequenced TCRs after peptide-pool expansion of antigen-specific T cells. In the case of this clonotype: Its antigen remains unidentified.

Germline values: CDR1 DFQATT, CDR2 SNEGSKA (reference sequence). With 2 bases removed from V and 4 bases from J, the gap between germline ends came to 12 bases. The CDR3 loop spans 14 amino acids. Sequencing of cultured CD4+ T cell DNA used the Oncomine TCR Beta short-read assay. TCRdb re-analysed the PCR reads in MiXCR, keeping a single row per CDR3 protein. The sample yields some 14,000 distinct CDR3 sequences, 53% seen once. J is TRBJ1-5 and V is TRBV20-1; possible D gene TRBD1, 5 bases. The source material was CD4+ T cells from blood, cultured in vitro, sampled before SARS-CoV-2 vaccination. This clonotype was obtained from a human donor who had recovered from COVID-19. CDR3 nucleotides: TGCAGTGCTAGAAGACTGGGGGGTAATCAGCCCCAGCATTTT. Protein: CSARRLGGNQPQHF.